What follows are 9 T cell receptor beta chains derived from one specimen sequenced in a study of blood T cells in healthy people across ages. PCR was performed a second time for about 7 to 11 cycles using a sample-barcoded 5' primer and a J-beta primer mix. TCRdb itself ran the 5' RACE reads through MiXCR, one entry per CDR3 protein. The table lists about 1.5 million distinct CDR3 sequences, roughly two fifths of them singletons. The sequenced sample consisted of blood. Receptors originate from a woman between 18 and 29 years old in good health.

This chain links TRBV29-1 with TRBJ2-5; tentative D call: TRBD1 (5 bases). V dropped 6 bases and J dropped 3 bases, with 11 bases sitting between them. CDR3 length: 12 residues. Per the germline V gene, CDR1 is SQVTM and CDR2 is ANQGSEA. As DNA, the CDR3 is TGCAGCGTGCGAATGACAGAAGAGACCCAGTACTTC. This encodes CSVRMTEETQYF.

This clonotype was detected a few times. V and J are TRBV25-1 and TRBJ2-2; 9 positions match TRBD1. V dropped 4 bases and J dropped 3; count of bases not matched to a gene: 0. The CDR3 covers 14 residues. From germline, CDR1 is MGHDK and CDR2 SYGVNS. CDR3 protein: CASSGQGDTGELFF. As DNA, the CDR3 is TGTGCCAGCAGTGGACAGGGGGACACCGGGGAGCTGTTTTTT.

In this sample, this clonotype turned up a few times. The chain is built from TRBV20-1 and TRBJ2-1; TRBD2 might be the D (5 bases). The V end was cut by 5 bases, the J end by 3 bases, with 14 bases between. There are 14 residues in the CDR3. Germline V gene data show CDR1 as DFQATT and CDR2 as SNEGSKA (reference sequence). The CDR3 protein is CSAPFEGNYNEQFF. The DNA for the CDR3 is TGCAGTGCTCCTTTTGAGGGCAACTACAATGAGCAGTTCTTC.

There are a few counts of this clonotype. This sequence joins TRBV4-3 and TRBJ2-2; possible D gene TRBD2, 5 bases. The CDR3 is made up of 17 amino acids. Germline lookup yields CDR1 LGHNA and CDR2 YSLEER. The V end was cut by 2 bases, the J end by 0 bases, with 13 bases between. CDR3 DNA: TGCGCCAGCAGCCAAACGGAGGTAGCACCGAACACCGGGGAGCTGTTTTTT. Translating gives CASSQTEVAPNTGELFF.

This clonotype appeared a single time. Being one base from a much bigger clone, this may be a read error. The rearrangement joins TRBV5-1 to TRBJ2-5; tentatively, D is TRBD1 (5 bases). The V and J ends lost 0 bases and 11 bases respectively, with 17 bases between them. CDR3 length equals 14 residues. Germline V CDR1 and CDR2: SGHRS, YFSETQ. The CDR3 reads CASSLGQNYNEQYF. DNA for the CDR3: TGCGCCAGCAGCTTGGGACAGAACTACAATGAGCAGTACTTC.

The CDR3 protein is CASRYDSNEKLFF. CDR3 DNA: TGTGCCAGCAGATATGACAGTAATGAAAAACTGTTTTTT. The chain recombines TRBV5-5 with TRBJ1-4, with D perhaps matching TRBD1 (5 bases). V gave up 5 bases and J gave up 4 bases, with 9 bases separating them. The CDR3 has 13 residues. The germline CDR1 and CDR2 sequences are SGHKS and YYEKEE (reference sequence).

This clonotype was counted between two and nine times. This chain links TRBV28 with TRBJ2-3; the D gene is possibly TRBD1 (5 bases). CDR1 is MDHEN and CDR2 is SYDVKM in the germline V gene. The ends were cut back, 4 bases at V and 2 bases at J, with 13 bases in the middle. The CDR3 length is 15 residues. CDR3: CASSSATDTTDTQYF. Here the CDR3 DNA reads TGTGCCAGCAGTTCCGCCACGGACACCACAGATACGCAGTATTTT.

A remark on this clonotype: The junction differs from germline at one of its ends, possibly a read error. The J gene is TRBJ2-3, the V gene TRBV4-2, with 8 bases identical to TRBD2. The CDR3 has 17 residues. The V gene's germline CDR1 is LGHNA and CDR2 YNFKEQ. This chain's CDR3 is CASSQDPTSGSTGTQYF. In nucleotides, the CDR3 is TGTGCCAGCAGCCAAGATCCCACCAGCGGGAGCACAGGTACGCAGTATTTT.

This clonotype was seen a few times. J is TRBJ2-1 and V is TRBV20-1; 9 positions match TRBD2. The CDR3 sequence is 15 residues long. Germline lookup yields CDR1 DFQATT and CDR2 SNEGSKA (reference sequence). With 3 bases clipped from V and 4 bases from J, the junction kept 7 bases outside the gene matches. CDR3 sequence: CSARGGSGGYNEQFF. DNA for the CDR3: TGCAGTGCTAGGGGAGGTAGCGGGGGTTACAATGAGCAGTTCTTC.